Sequencing of this TCR beta chain was carried out in a study of blood T cell repertoires in COVID-19. In the study overall: Italy, Spain and the United States were the sources of the convalescent and acute COVID-19 samples.

Profiling relied on immunoSEQ multiplex PCR, and the TCRdb table lists in-frame clones only, not all of them. The profile covers around 140,000 clones, with 81% appearing a single time and about 7.5% taken by the ten largest. This CDR3 is 14 amino acids long. V was trimmed by 2 bases and J by 7 bases, leaving 13 bases between them. Germline CDR1 reads SGHRS; CDR2 reads YFSETQ. The clonotype was recovered from a human donor in a cohort sampled during active COVID-19. The source material was peripheral blood. The chain is built from TRBV5-1 and TRBJ1-5; the D is unclear. In nucleotides, the CDR3 is TGCGCCAGCAGCTTCGCGGTAATTGTCCAGCCCCAGCATTTT. This sequence encodes CASSFAVIVQPQHF.